These T cell receptor beta chains were read from a single sample in a study of blood T cell repertoires in COVID-19. Measured with immunoSEQ multiplex PCR; TCRdb has only the in-frame clones, and not every one. The sample has about 160,000 clones; around 80% are singletons. The sample comprised peripheral blood. These receptor sequences come from a human donor with acute or convalescent COVID-19. The donor label of this sample is uncertain. The CDR3 runs from the conserved cysteine through the conserved F or W. Fields, in order: J gene, V gene, CDR3 protein.

>TRBJ1-2|TRBV7-9
CASSFTEGRANYGYTF
>TRBJ1-1|TRBV11-2
CASFERATMNTEAFF
>TRBJ1-5|TRBV19
CASSGQGRRSQPQHF
>TRBJ1-4|TRBV7-2
CASSLGGTGVEKLFF
>TRBJ2-2|TRBV18
CASSPPGTANTGELFF
>TRBJ1-3|TRBV3-1/TRBV3-2
CASSQDQSIWGQGDSGNTIYF
>TRBJ1-1|TRBV4-1
CASSQVQGTEAFF
>TRBJ2-6|TRBV21-1
CASSPRQGSGANVLTF
>TRBJ2-1|TRBV2
CASSRNSGGAKNEQFF
>TRBJ2-6|TRBV30
CAWSARKGANVLTF
>TRBJ2-2|TRBV7-7
CASSFGLAGALGGELFF
>TRBJ1-2|TRBV5-5
CASITYVGGPYGYTF
>TRBJ2-3|TRBV18
CASSLRSAGGLDTQYF
>TRBJ2-1|TRBV5-1
CASSSDLAGGPGEQFF
>TRBJ2-3|TRBV10-1
CASSRRGTDTQYF
>TRBJ2-7|TRBV29-1
CSVASGGAYEQYF
>TRBJ1-6|TRBV3-1/TRBV3-2
CASSLRPANSPLHF
>TRBJ2-5|TRBV10-3
CAISEYGQQETQYF
>TRBJ1-2|TRBV4-3
CASSQDREGAYGYTF
>TRBJ1-1|TRBV5-1
CASTLRGGTEAFF
>TRBJ1-1|TRBV10-3
CATGEGETGATEAFF
>TRBJ1-2|TRBV12-3/TRBV12-4
CASSLGARWGYTF
>TRBJ2-5|TRBV5-1
CASRYQNEETQYF
>TRBJ2-5|TRBV6-6
CASRTAVQETQYF
>TRBJ2-7|TRBV29-1
CSGGQGYEQYF